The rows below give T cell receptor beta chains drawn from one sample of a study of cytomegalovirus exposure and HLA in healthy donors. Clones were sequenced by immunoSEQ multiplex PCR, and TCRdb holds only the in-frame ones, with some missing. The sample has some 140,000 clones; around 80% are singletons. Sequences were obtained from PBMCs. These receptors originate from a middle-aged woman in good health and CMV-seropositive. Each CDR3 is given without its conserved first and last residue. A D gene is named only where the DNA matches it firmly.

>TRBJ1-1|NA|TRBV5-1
ASSSTGSKGEAF
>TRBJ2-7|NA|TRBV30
AWAETYEQY
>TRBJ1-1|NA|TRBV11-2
ASSLNRDKGNRSTEAF
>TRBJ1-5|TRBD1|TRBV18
ASSQDRGGQPQH
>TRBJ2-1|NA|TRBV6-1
ATRWKTELGQF
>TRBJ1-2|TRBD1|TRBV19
ASTSTGTGRRGYT
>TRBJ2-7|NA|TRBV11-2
ATRPEEQY
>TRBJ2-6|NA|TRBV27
ASSLGAGQSGANVLT
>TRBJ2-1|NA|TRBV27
ASRKRGLNYNEQF
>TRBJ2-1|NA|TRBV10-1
ASSENSDNEQF
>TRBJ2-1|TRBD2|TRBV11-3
ASSLDSLAGGLYNEQF
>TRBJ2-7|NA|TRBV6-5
ASRTGDNYEQY
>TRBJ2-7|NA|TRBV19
ASSPLTRKNSYEQY
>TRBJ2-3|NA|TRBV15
ATATGSTDTQY
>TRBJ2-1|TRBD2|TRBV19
ASSEPSGSSYNEQF
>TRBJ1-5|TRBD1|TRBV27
ASSHRGNNQPQH
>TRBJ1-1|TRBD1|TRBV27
ASSPPGGVNTEAF
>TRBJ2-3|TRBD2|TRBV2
ASQRGGLDTQY
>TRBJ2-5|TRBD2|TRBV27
ASSSKREGLSIGRETQY
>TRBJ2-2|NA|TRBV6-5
ASSYRYRDTGELF
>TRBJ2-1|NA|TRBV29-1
SVPTRSSYNEQF
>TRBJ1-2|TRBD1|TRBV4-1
ASSPQGTLLYGYT
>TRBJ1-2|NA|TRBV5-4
ASSLGSNYGYT
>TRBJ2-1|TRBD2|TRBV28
ASTPPGLAGDYNEQF
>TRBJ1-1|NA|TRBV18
ASSPRKSENTEAF
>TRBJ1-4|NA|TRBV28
ASMRGWNEKLF
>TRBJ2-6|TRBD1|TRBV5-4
ASSSPAGGDSGANVLT
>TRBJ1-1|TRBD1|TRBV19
ASSIARGPGTEAF
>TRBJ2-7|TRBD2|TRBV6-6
ASSYSGRYEQY
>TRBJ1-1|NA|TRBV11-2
ASSLGRGGTEAF
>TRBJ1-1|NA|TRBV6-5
ASSYKWGPGEAF
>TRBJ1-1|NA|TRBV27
ASSLSRVLTTEAF
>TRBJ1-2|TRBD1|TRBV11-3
ASSGGDRESSYGYT
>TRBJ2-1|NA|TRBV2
ASSPPPASEDYNEQF
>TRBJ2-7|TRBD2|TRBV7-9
ASSFSGAREKPYEQY
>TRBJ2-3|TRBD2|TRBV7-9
ASSSPGLAGQDTQY
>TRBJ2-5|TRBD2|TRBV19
ASRRLAEGIQETQY
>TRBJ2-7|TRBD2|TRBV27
ASRTDRRTRTSGSSYEQY
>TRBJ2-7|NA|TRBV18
ASSPERTSYEQY
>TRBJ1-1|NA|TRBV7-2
ASSLSPIPLSGEAF
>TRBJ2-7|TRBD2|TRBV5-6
ASSLSGNSGSLSAYEQY
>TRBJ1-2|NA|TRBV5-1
ASNPEGQGAYGYT
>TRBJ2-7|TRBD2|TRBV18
ASSPPSGTYEQY
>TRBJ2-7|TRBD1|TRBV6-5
ASSYSRQGPYEQY
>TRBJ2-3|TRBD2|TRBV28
ASREAGNRPDTQY
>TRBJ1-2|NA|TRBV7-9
ASSLGGGDGYT
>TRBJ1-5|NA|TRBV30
AWSLGGQGGNQPQH
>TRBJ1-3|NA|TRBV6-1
ASSEWAESSGNTIY
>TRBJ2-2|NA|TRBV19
ASSTRYTGELF
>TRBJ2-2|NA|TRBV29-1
SVESAVNTGELF
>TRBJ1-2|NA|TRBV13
ASSLATGFNYGYT
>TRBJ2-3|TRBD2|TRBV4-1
ASSQDLASGSSFPDTQY
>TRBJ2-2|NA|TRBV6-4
ASSDSSGTNTGELF
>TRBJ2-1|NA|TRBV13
ASSPEGRGFSYNEQF
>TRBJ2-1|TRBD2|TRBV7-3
ASSLSLAGGGPSYNEQF
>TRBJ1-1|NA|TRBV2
ASRRGGWDTEAF
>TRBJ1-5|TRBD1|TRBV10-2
ASSSPQGARNQPQH